The rows below give T cell receptor beta chains drawn from one sample of a study of blood T cells in healthy people across ages. TCRdb reanalysed the 5' RACE reads using MiXCR and keeps one entry per CDR3 protein. The repertoire has 1.8 million or so distinct CDR3 sequences, around 40% of them found once; the top ten carry 20% to 25%. The source material was blood. Source of these receptors: a human donor in good health. CDR3s include the opening cysteine and the closing phenylalanine or tryptophan. The D gene is left open where the match is weak. Clone sizes are given selectively: once, few, many, or a class where the clone is expanded.

clone size	D gene	V gene	J gene	CDR3 DNA	CDR3 protein
.	.	TRBV29-1	TRBJ2-7	TGCAGCGTCTCCGCAGAACAGGGACTCGAGCAGTACTTC	CSVSAEQGLEQYF
few	.	TRBV6-5	TRBJ2-1	TGTGCCAGCAGTTACTCGTGGGGAAGCTCCTACAATGAGCAGTTCTTC	CASSYSWGSSYNEQFF
few	TRBD2	TRBV24-1	TRBJ2-1	TGTGCCACCAGTGATCAACTCCGGGGATCAGCGGGGGAGCAGTTCTTC	CATSDQLRGSAGEQFF
many	.	TRBV5-1	TRBJ2-6	TGCGCCAGCAGCTTGGGCCGGGACTCTGGGGCCAACGTCCTGACTTTC	CASSLGRDSGANVLTF
.	.	TRBV11-2	TRBJ1-1	TGTGCCAGCAGCTTTACAGGACTACTGAACACTGAAGCTTTCTTT	CASSFTGLLNTEAFF
.	.	TRBV11-1	TRBJ1-2	TGTGCCAGCAGCCACGGAGGGTTGAATGGCTACACCTTC	CASSHGGLNGYTF
.	TRBD1	TRBV18	TRBJ2-1	TGTGCCAGCTCACCATGGACAGGGAAGGTTAATGAGCAGTTCTTC	CASSPWTGKVNEQFF
few	.	TRBV4-3	TRBJ1-2	TGCGCCAGCAGCCAAGAGCCCAAGCTCTATGGCTACACCTTC	CASSQEPKLYGYTF
few	TRBD2	TRBV7-2	TRBJ2-3	TGTGCCAGCAGCGCCCGACTAGCGGGGGGCACAGATACGCAGTATTTT	CASSARLAGGTDTQYF
.	.	TRBV7-8	TRBJ1-1	TGTGCCAGCAGCTACAGGAGCGGGGCGGGCACTGAAGCTTTCTTT	CASSYRSGAGTEAFF
.	.	TRBV20-1	TRBJ2-5	TGCAGTGTCTTGCCGGGACTTTTCCAAGAGACCCAGTACTTC	CSVLPGLFQETQYF
.	.	TRBV9	TRBJ2-1	TGTGCCAGCAGCGTTAAAGGTCTGGACAATGAGCAGTTCTTC	CASSVKGLDNEQFF
few	TRBD2	TRBV5-1	TRBJ2-3	TGCGCCAGCAGCTTGGGACTAGCGGGGAAGAGCACAGATACGCAGTATTTT	CASSLGLAGKSTDTQYF
.	TRBD2	TRBV5-1	TRBJ2-7	TGCGCCAGCAGCGACCCGGGACTAGCGGGGGGGCTCCACGGGCAGTACTTC	CASSDPGLAGGLHGQYF
few	TRBD1	TRBV11-1	TRBJ2-5	TGTGCCAGCAGCCCCGGACAGGGGGACGCGGAGACCCAGTACTTC	CASSPGQGDAETQYF
.	TRBD2	TRBV20-1	TRBJ2-4	TGCAGTGCTAGAAGGGGGGCGGGGGGACCAATAGCCAAAAACATTCAGTACTTC	CSARRGAGGPIAKNIQYF
.	.	TRBV29-1	TRBJ1-2	TGCAGCGTTGAAACTCTCAATGGCTACACCTTC	CSVETLNGYTF
few	.	TRBV5-1	TRBJ2-5	TGCGCCAGCAGCTTGGCCGAGGCGGAATTTCAAGAGACCCAGTACTTC	CASSLAEAEFQETQYF
many	.	TRBV12-3/TRBV12-4	TRBJ2-7	TGTGCCAGCAGCATAGGGATCAACTACGAGCAGTACTTC	CASSIGINYEQYF
few	.	TRBV7-9	TRBJ2-1	TGTGCCAGCAGCTTTAGGGATGAAGGACAGCCCGAAAACAATGAGCAGTTCTTC	CASSFRDEGQPENNEQFF
.	.	TRBV9	TRBJ2-5	TGTGCCAGCAGCGTAGGACCCCCCGAGACCCAGTACTTC	CASSVGPPETQYF
.	.	TRBV3-1	TRBJ2-7	TGTGCCAGCAGCACATACTTAGGTAGGGGCGAGCAGTACTTC	CASSTYLGRGEQYF
.	TRBD1	TRBV7-9	TRBJ2-5	TGTGCCAGCAGCTATTCGACAGGGGCAGAGACCCAGTACTTC	CASSYSTGAETQYF
.	TRBD1	TRBV29-1	TRBJ2-4	TGCAGCTCCACCGGCCAGGGGGCTTTCAATGAGCAGTACTTC	CSSTGQGAFNEQYF
few	TRBD2	TRBV20-1	TRBJ2-3	TGCAGTGCTATGGGGGTTGTAGCGGGCGAGACAGATACGCAGTATTTT	CSAMGVVAGETDTQYF
.	TRBD1	TRBV20-1	TRBJ2-7	TGCAGTGCTAGAGATCCAAGGACAGGGGGCGACGAGCAGTACTTC	CSARDPRTGGDEQYF
few	TRBD1	TRBV10-3	TRBJ1-1	TGTGCCATCAGTAGGGACAGGGCTAACACTGAAGCTTTCTTT	CAISRDRANTEAFF
.	.	TRBV27	TRBJ2-7	TGTGCCAGCAGGTTATCGGCCAGCTCCTACGAGCAGTACTTC	CASRLSASSYEQYF
.	.	TRBV24-1	TRBJ2-5	TGTGCCACCAGTGATTCTACGGGACGGAGGGGAGAGACCCAGTACTTC	CATSDSTGRRGETQYF
.	.	TRBV7-9	TRBJ1-1	TGTGCCAGCAGCTTTTTGTGGGAGGACACTGAAGCTTTCTTT	CASSFLWEDTEAFF
.	.	TRBV29-1	TRBJ1-1	TGCAGCGTTGAGGGGGGCACGTCTGGAGCTTTCTTT	CSVEGGTSGAFF
.	.	TRBV7-3	TRBJ1-1	TGTGCCAGCAGCTTAGATTTGGGGGATGACACTGAAGCTTTCTTT	CASSLDLGDDTEAFF
.	TRBD1	TRBV20-1	TRBJ2-7	TGCAGTGCTAGACCGGGACAGGCAACCTATGAGCAGTACTTC	CSARPGQATYEQYF
.	.	TRBV6-2/TRBV6-3	TRBJ2-7	TGTGCCAGCAGTTTGCAGGGGGGAGCTTCCTACGAGCAGTACTTC	CASSLQGGASYEQYF
.	TRBD2	TRBV7-8	TRBJ2-4	TGTGCCAGCAGCTTGCGGACTAGCGGACTAGCCAAAAACATTCAGTACTTC	CASSLRTSGLAKNIQYF
many	TRBD1	TRBV13	TRBJ1-2	TGTGCCAGCAGCTTAGCCGGGACAGGGGGCGCGAGGAATGGCTACACCTTC	CASSLAGTGGARNGYTF
.	.	TRBV27	TRBJ2-1	TGTGCCAGCAGTTTAGTTCCGAGTTGGTGGGTCGGGAATGAGCAGTTCTTC	CASSLVPSWWVGNEQFF